The rows below give T cell receptor beta chains drawn from one sample of a study of blood T cell repertoires in COVID-19. Method: immunoSEQ multiplex PCR; TCRdb's copy keeps in-frame clones and lacks some. The sample consists of about 430,000 clones, roughly 89% of them appearing once. The specimen was peripheral blood. Every receptor here comes from a man between 18 and 35 years old with COVID-19, enrolled during active disease. The CDR3 runs from the conserved cysteine through the conserved F or W. Each record gives: V gene, clone size, D gene, J gene, CDR3 protein, CDR3 DNA. A D gene is named only where the DNA matches it firmly. Only some rows state a clone size, as once, few, many or a class for expanded clones.

V gene: TRBV11-2
clone size: -
D gene: TRBD2
J gene: TRBJ2-3
CDR3 protein: CASSTWTSGIDTQYF
CDR3 DNA: TGTGCCAGCAGCACCTGGACTAGCGGGATTGATACGCAGTATTTT

V gene: TRBV14
clone size: -
D gene: TRBD2
J gene: TRBJ2-1
CDR3 protein: CASSQPSGATFNEQFF
CDR3 DNA: TGTGCCAGCAGCCAACCTAGCGGGGCGACTTTCAATGAGCAGTTCTTC

V gene: TRBV5-6
clone size: -
D gene: -
J gene: TRBJ1-5
CDR3 protein: CASSTGVYQPQHF
CDR3 DNA: TGTGCCAGCAGCACCGGGGTTTATCAGCCCCAGCATTTT

V gene: TRBV5-4
clone size: -
D gene: TRBD1
J gene: TRBJ1-2
CDR3 protein: CASRKGADYGYTF
CDR3 DNA: TGTGCCAGCAGGAAGGGGGCTGACTATGGCTACACCTTC

V gene: TRBV7-2
clone size: -
D gene: -
J gene: TRBJ1-2
CDR3 protein: CASSRPLPLGGYTF
CDR3 DNA: TGTGCCAGCAGCCGTCCATTACCCTTGGGCGGCTACACCTTC

V gene: TRBV28
clone size: -
D gene: TRBD2
J gene: TRBJ2-7
CDR3 protein: CASSLGSWGSGGRYEQYF
CDR3 DNA: TGTGCCAGCAGTCTAGGCTCTTGGGGTAGCGGGGGACGCTACGAGCAGTACTTC

V gene: TRBV9
clone size: -
D gene: TRBD2
J gene: TRBJ2-3
CDR3 protein: CASSVELAGVGGDTQYF
CDR3 DNA: TGTGCCAGCAGCGTGGAACTAGCGGGAGTCGGCGGAGATACGCAGTATTTT

V gene: TRBV10-1
clone size: -
D gene: TRBD2
J gene: TRBJ2-7
CDR3 protein: CASSAGTSGSYEQYF
CDR3 DNA: TGCGCCAGCAGCGCTGGGACTAGCGGGAGTTACGAGCAGTACTTC

V gene: TRBV3-1/TRBV3-2
clone size: once
D gene: -
J gene: TRBJ2-5
CDR3 protein: CASSQRGTKTQYF
CDR3 DNA: TGTGCCAGCAGCCAAAGGGGAACGAAGACCCAGTACTTC

V gene: TRBV24-1
clone size: -
D gene: -
J gene: TRBJ2-5
CDR3 protein: CATSDSRAGETQYF
CDR3 DNA: TGTGCCACCAGTGATTCGCGGGCCGGGGAGACCCAGTACTTC

V gene: TRBV2
clone size: -
D gene: TRBD2
J gene: TRBJ2-1
CDR3 protein: CASSEPGLAINEQFF
CDR3 DNA: TGTGCCAGCAGTGAACCGGGACTAGCAATAAATGAGCAGTTCTTC

V gene: TRBV5-1
clone size: -
D gene: TRBD1
J gene: TRBJ1-1
CDR3 protein: CASSLPGQGNTEAFF
CDR3 DNA: TGCGCCAGCAGCTTACCGGGACAGGGGAACACTGAAGCTTTCTTT

V gene: TRBV5-1
clone size: -
D gene: -
J gene: TRBJ2-7
CDR3 protein: CASSFLAGTYEQYF
CDR3 DNA: TGCGCCAGCAGCTTCTTGGCAGGGACCTACGAGCAGTACTTC

V gene: TRBV28
clone size: -
D gene: TRBD2
J gene: TRBJ2-1
CDR3 protein: CASSLWLAGIDEQFF
CDR3 DNA: TGTGCCAGCAGTTTGTGGCTAGCGGGAATCGATGAGCAGTTCTTC

V gene: TRBV6-1
clone size: -
D gene: -
J gene: TRBJ1-2
CDR3 protein: CASSEGRRGYTF
CDR3 DNA: TGTGCCAGCAGTGAAGGGCGGAGGGGCTACACCTTC

V gene: TRBV2
clone size: -
D gene: TRBD2
J gene: TRBJ2-2
CDR3 protein: CASTGTSGITGELFF
CDR3 DNA: TGTGCCAGCACCGGGACTAGCGGGATCACCGGGGAGCTGTTTTTT

V gene: TRBV30
clone size: -
D gene: TRBD1
J gene: TRBJ1-2
CDR3 protein: CAWSVYRGIRSGYTF
CDR3 DNA: TGTGCCTGGAGTGTTTACAGGGGCATAAGGAGTGGCTACACCTTC